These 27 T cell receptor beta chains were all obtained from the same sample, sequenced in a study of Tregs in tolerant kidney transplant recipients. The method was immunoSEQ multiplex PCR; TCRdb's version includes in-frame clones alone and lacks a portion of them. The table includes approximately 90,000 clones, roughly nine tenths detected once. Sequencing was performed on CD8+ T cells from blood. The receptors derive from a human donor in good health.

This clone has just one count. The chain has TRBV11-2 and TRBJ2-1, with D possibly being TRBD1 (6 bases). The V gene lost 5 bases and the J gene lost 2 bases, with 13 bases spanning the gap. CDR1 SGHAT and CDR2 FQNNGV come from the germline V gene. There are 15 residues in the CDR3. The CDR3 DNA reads TGTGCCAGCAGCCTAAGGCAGGGGACCTACAATGAGCAGTTCTTC. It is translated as CASSLRQGTYNEQFF.

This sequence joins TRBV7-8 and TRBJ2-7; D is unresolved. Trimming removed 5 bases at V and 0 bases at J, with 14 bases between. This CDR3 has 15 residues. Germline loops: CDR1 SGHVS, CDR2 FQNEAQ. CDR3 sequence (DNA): TGTGCCAGCAGCCAATTTTTAGGAAGCTCCTACGAGCAGTACTTC. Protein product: CASSQFLGSSYEQYF. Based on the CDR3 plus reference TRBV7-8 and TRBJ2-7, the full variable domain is GAGVSQSPRYKVAKRGQDVALRCDPISGHVSLFWYQQALGQGPEFLTYFQNEAQLDKSGLPSDRFFAERPEGSVSTLKIQRTQQEDSAVYLCASSQFLGSSYEQYFGPGTRLTVT.

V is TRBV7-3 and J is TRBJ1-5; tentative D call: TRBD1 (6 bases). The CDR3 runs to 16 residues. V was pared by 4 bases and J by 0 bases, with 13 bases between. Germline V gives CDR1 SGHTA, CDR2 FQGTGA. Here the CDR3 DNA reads TGTGCCAGCAGCTCCCGGACAGACTATAGCAATCAGCCCCAGCATTTT. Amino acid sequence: CASSSRTDYSNQPQHF.

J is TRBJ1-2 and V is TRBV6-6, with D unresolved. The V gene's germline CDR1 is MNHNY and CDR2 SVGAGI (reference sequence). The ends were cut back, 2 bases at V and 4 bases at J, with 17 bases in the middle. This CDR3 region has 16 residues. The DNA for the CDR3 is TGTGCCAGCAGTTACGACCTCCAGCAGCCTAGCTATGGCTACACCTTC. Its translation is CASSYDLQQPSYGYTF.

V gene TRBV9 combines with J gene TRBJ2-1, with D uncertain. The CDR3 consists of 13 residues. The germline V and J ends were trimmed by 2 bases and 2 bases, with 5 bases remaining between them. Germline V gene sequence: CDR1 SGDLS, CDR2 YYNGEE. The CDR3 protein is CASSVVTYNEQFF. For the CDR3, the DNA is TGTGCCAGCAGCGTCGTGACCTACAATGAGCAGTTCTTC.

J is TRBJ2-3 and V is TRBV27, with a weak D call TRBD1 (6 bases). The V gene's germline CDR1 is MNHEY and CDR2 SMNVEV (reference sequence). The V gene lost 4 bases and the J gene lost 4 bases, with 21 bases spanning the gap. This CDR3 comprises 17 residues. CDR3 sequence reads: CASSSPLDRSNADTQYF. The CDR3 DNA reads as TGTGCCAGCAGTTCCCCCTTAGACAGGTCCAACGCAGATACGCAGTATTTT.

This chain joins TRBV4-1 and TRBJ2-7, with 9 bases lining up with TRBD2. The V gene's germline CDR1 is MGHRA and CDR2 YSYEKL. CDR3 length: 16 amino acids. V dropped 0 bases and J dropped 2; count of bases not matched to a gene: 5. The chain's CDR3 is CASSQEAGGGTYEQYF. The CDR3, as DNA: TGCGCCAGCAGCCAAGAAGCGGGAGGAGGGACCTACGAGCAGTACTTC.

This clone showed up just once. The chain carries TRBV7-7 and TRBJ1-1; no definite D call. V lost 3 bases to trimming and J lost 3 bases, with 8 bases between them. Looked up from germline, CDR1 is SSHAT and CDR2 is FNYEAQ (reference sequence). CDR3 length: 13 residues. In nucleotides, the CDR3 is TGTGCCAGCAGCTTTGGTAGGCACACTGAAGCTTTCTTT. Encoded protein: CASSFGRHTEAFF. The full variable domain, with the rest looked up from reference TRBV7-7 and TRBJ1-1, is GAGVSQSPRYKVTKRGQDVTLRCDPISSHATLYWYQQALGQGPEFLTYFNYEAQPDKSGLPSDRFSAERPEGSISTLTIQRTEQRDSAMYRCASSFGRHTEAFFGQGTRLTVV.

CDR3 amino acids: CAWDRGDYGYTF. CDR3 nucleotide sequence: TGTGCGTGGGACAGGGGGGACTATGGCTACACCTTC. The chain links TRBV30 to TRBJ1-2; 11 bases are shared with TRBD1. Germline assignment: CDR1 GTSNPN and CDR2 SVGIG (reference sequence). This CDR3 comprises 12 residues.

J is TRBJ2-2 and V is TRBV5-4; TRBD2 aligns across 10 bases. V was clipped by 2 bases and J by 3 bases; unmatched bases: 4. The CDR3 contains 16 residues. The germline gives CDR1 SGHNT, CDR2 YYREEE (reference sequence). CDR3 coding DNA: TGTGCCAGCAGCTTCGGGCTAGCGGGAGACACCGGGGAGCTGTTTTTT. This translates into CASSFGLAGDTGELFF.

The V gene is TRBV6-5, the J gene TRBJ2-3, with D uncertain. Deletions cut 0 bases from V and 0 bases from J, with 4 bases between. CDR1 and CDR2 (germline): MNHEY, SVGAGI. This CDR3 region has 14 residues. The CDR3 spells CASSYSTSTDTQYF. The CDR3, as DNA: TGTGCCAGCAGTTACTCCACAAGCACAGATACGCAGTATTTT.

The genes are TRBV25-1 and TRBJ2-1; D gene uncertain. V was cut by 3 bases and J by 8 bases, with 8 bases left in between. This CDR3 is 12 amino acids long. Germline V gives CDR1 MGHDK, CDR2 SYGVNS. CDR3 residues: CASSEGLDEQFF. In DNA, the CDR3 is TGTGCCAGCAGTGAGGGCCTTGATGAGCAGTTCTTC.

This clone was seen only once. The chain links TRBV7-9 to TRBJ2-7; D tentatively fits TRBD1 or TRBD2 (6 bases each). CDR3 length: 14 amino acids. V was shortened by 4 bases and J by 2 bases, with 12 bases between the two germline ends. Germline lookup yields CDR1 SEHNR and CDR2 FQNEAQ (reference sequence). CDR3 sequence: CASSWGAGAYEQYF. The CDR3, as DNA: TGTGCCAGCAGCTGGGGGGCAGGGGCCTACGAGCAGTACTTC.

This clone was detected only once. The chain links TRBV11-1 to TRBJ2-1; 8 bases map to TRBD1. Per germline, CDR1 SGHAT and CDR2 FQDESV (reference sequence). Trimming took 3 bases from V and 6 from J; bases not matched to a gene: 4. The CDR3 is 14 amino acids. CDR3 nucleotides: TGTGCCAGCAGCTTGACCGGGACAGGCAATGAGCAGTTCTTC. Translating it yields CASSLTGTGNEQFF.

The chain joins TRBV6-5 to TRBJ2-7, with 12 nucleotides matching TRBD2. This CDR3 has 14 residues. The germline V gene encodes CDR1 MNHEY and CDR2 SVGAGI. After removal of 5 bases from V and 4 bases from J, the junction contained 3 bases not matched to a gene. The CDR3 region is CASSPGTSGYEQYF. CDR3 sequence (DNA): TGTGCCAGCAGTCCCGGGACTAGCGGGTACGAGCAGTACTTC.

Here the CDR3 reads CASSVGRGARYNEQFF. The CDR3 DNA is TGTGCCAGCAGCGTAGGTCGGGGGGCCCGATACAATGAGCAGTTCTTC. This sequence joins TRBV9 and TRBJ2-1, with a weak D call TRBD2 (7 bases). Per germline, CDR1 SGDLS and CDR2 YYNGEE. The CDR3 is 16 residues long. V was shortened by 0 bases and J by 4 bases, with 14 bases between the two germline ends.

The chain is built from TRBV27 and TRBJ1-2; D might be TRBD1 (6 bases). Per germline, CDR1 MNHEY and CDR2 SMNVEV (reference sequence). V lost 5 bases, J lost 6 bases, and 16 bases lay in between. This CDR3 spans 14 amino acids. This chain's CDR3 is CASSPASHRDGYTF. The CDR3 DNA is TGTGCCAGCAGTCCCGCGTCCCACAGGGATGGCTACACCTTC.

In DNA, the CDR3 is TGTGCCACCAGCAGAGAGCGAGTGCAGGGCTACACCTTC. This codes for CATSRERVQGYTF. The rearrangement uses TRBV15 and TRBJ1-2; no firm D call. The germline CDR1 and CDR2 sequences are LNHNV and YYDKDF (reference sequence). V was cut by 0 bases and J by 8 bases, with 10 bases left in between. The CDR3 runs 13 residues.

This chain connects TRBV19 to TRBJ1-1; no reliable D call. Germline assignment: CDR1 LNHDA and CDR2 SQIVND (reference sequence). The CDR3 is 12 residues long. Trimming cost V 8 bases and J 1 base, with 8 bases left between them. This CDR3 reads CASSQENTEAFF. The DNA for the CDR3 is TGTGCCAGTTCACAAGAGAACACTGAAGCTTTCTTT.

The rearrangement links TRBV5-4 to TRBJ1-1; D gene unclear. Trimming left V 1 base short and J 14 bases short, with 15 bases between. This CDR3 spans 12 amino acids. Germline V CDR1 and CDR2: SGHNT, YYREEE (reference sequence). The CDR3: CASSLSSHAPFF. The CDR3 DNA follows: TGTGCCAGCAGCTTGTCCAGCCACGCGCCCTTCTTT.

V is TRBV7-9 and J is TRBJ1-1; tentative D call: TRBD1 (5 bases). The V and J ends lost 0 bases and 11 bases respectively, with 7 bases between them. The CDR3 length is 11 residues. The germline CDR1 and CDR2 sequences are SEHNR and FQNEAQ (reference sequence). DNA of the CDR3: TGTGCCAGCAGCTTAGCCAGGGAGGCTTTCTTT. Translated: CASSLAREAFF.

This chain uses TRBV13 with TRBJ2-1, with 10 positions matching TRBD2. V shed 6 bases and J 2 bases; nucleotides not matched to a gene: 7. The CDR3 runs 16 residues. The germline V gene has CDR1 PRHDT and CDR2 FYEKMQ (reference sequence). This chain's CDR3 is CASRRTSGTPYNEQFF. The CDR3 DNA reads TGTGCCAGCAGACGGACTAGCGGAACCCCCTACAATGAGCAGTTCTTC.

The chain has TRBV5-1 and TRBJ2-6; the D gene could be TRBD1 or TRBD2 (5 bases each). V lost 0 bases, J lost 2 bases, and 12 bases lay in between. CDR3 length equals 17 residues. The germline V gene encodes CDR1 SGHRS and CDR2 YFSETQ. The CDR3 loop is CASSLDSLGAGANVLTF. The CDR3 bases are TGCGCCAGCAGCTTGGATAGTTTGGGGGCTGGGGCCAACGTCCTGACTTTC.

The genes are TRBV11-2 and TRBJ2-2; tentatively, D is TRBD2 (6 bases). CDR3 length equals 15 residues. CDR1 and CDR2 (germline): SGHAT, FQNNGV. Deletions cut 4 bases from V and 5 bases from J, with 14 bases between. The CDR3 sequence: CASSYGRGWTGELFF. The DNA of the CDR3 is TGTGCCAGCAGCTACGGTCGGGGGTGGACCGGGGAGCTGTTTTTT.

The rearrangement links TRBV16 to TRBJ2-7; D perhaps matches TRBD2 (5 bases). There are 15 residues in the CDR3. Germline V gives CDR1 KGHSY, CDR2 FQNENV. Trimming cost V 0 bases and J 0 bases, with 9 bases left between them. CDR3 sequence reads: CASSQSYSASYEQYF. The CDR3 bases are TGTGCCAGCAGCCAATCCTATAGCGCCTCCTACGAGCAGTACTTC.

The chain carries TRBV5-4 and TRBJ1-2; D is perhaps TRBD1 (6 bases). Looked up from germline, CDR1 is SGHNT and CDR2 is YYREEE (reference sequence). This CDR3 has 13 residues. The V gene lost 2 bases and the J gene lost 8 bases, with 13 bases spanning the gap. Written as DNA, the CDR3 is TGTGCCAGCAGCTTTGGGGGCCCGCCGGGCTACACCTTC. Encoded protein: CASSFGGPPGYTF.

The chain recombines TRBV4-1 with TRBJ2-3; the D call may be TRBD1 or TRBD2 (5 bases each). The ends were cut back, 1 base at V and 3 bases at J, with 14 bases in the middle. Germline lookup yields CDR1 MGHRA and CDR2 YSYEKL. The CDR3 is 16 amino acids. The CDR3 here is CASSQGLGVGTDTQYF. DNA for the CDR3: TGCGCCAGCAGCCAAGGGTTGGGGGTGGGGACAGATACGCAGTATTTT.